This TCR beta chain came from a study of shared clonotypes between healthy human individuals. Study overall: Each donor's CD8 memory used one plate, CD8 naive two, each CD4 subset three. Study-wide findings and caveats: Exclusively blood specimens were collected; tissue repertoires likely differ. Since donors were few, the genetic and exposure-history diversity represented was limited.

CDR3 length: 12 amino acids. The V gene's germline CDR1 is SNHLY and CDR2 FYNNEI. Trimming took 3 bases from V and 4 from J, leaving 4 bases between them. With regard to this clone: The target antigen is unknown.

Libraries were prepared by immunoSEQ multiplex PCR; TCRdb keeps only in-frame clonotypes and omits some of them. Of roughly 590,000 clones in the sample, about 95% were seen once. Naive CD8 cells were CD45RO-negative, positively selected for CCR7, excluding terminally differentiated effector memory CD45RA+ cells. This chain uses TRBV2 with TRBJ2-1; no definite D call. This clonotype originated in a woman aged 25-40 years in good health. Source material: naive CD8+ T cells sorted from blood. CDR3 in DNA: TGTGCCAGCAGTGAGAAATACAATGAGCAGTTCTTC. Amino acid sequence: CASSEKYNEQFF.